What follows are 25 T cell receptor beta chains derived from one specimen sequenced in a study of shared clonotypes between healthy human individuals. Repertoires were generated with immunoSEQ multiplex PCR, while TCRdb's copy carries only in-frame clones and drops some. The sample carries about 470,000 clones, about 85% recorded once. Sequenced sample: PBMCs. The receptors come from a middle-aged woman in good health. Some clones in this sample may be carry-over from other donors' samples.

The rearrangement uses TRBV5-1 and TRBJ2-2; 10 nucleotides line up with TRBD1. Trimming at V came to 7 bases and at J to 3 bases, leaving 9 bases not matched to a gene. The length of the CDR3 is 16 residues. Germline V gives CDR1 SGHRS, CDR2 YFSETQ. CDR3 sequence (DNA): TGCGCCAGCTACCAGACAGGGGGCGCTGACACCGGGGAGCTGTTTTTT. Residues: CASYQTGGADTGELFF.

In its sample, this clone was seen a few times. DNA of the CDR3: TGCGCCAGCAGGCAACAGCAAGAGACCCAGTACTTC. As protein: CASRQQQETQYF. The chain is built from TRBV5-1 and TRBJ2-5; D is ambiguous. V was pared by 5 bases and J by 2 bases, with 7 bases between. Germline V gene lookup returns CDR1 SGHRS and CDR2 YFSETQ. This CDR3 spans 12 amino acids.

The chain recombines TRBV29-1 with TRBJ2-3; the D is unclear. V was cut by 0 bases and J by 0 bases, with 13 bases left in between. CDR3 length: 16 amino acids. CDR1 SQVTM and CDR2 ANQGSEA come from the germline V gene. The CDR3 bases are TGCAGCGTTGAAGAAGCCGTCAGAGCTAGCACAGATACGCAGTATTTT. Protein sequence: CSVEEAVRASTDTQYF.

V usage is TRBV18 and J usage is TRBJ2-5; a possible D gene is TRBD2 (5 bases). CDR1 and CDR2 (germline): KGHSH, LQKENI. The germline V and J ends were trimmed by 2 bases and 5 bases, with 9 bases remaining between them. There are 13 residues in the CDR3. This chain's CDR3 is CASSPGPGETQYF. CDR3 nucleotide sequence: TGTGCCAGCTCACCAGGCCCGGGGGAGACCCAGTACTTC.

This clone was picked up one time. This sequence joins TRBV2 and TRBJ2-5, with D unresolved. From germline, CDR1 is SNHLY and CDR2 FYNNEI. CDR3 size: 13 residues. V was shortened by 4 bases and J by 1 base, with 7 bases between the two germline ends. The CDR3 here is CASSVTLQETQYF. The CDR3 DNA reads TGTGCCAGCAGTGTTACCCTCCAAGAGACCCAGTACTTC.

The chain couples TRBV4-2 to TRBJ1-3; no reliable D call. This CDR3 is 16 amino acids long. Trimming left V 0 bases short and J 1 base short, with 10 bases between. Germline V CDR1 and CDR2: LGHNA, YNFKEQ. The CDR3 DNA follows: TGTGCCAGCAGCCAAGATAAGGGCCGATCTGGAAACACCATATATTTT. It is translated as CASSQDKGRSGNTIYF.

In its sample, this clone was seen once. CDR3 sequence reads: CASSPRGGHTQYF. CDR3 nucleotide sequence: TGCGCCAGCAGCCCCAGGGGGGGTCATACGCAGTATTTT. V is TRBV4-3 and J is TRBJ2-3, with D perhaps being TRBD1 or TRBD2 (7 bases each). Germline lookup yields CDR1 LGHNA and CDR2 YSLEER. CDR3 size: 13 residues. V gave up 4 bases and J gave up 7 bases, with 12 bases separating them.

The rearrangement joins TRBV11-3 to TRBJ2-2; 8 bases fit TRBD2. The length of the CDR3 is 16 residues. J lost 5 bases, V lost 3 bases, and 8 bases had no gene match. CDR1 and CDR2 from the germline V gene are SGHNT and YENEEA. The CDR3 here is CASSLSGSMRTGELFF. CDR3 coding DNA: TGTGCCAGCAGCTTGAGCGGGAGTATGAGGACCGGGGAGCTGTTTTTT.

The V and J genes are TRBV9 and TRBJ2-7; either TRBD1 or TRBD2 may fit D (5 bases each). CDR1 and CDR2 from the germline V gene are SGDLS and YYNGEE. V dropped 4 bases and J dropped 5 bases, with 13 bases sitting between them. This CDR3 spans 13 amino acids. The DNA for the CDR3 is TGTGCCAGCAGCCCGGGACCTCCCAACGAGCAGTACTTC. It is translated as CASSPGPPNEQYF.

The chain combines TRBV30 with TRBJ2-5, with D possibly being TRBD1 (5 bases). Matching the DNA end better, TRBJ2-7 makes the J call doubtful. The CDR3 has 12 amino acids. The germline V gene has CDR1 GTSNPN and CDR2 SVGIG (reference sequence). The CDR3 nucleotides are TGTGCCTGGAGCCGACAGAGCCTCGAGCAGTACTTC. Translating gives CAWSRQSLEQYF.

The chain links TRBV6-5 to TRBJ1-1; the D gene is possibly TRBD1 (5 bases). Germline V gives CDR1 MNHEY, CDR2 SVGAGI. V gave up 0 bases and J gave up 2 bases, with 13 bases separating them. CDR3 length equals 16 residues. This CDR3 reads CASSYSTGTANTEAFF. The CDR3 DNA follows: TGTGCCAGCAGTTACTCGACGGGGACCGCTAACACTGAAGCTTTCTTT.

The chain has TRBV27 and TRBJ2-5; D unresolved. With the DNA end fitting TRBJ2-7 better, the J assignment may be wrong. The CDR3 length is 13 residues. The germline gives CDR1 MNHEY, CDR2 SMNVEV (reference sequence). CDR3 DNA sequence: TGTGCCAGCGGGGTGGGGAAAACCTACGAGCAGTACTTC. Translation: CASGVGKTYEQYF.

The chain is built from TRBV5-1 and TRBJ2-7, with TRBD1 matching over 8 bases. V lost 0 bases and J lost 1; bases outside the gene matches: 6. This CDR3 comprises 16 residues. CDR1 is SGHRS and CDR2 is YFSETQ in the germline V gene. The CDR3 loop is CASSLGPGQESYEQYF. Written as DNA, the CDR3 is TGCGCCAGCAGCTTGGGGCCGGGACAGGAGTCCTACGAGCAGTACTTC.

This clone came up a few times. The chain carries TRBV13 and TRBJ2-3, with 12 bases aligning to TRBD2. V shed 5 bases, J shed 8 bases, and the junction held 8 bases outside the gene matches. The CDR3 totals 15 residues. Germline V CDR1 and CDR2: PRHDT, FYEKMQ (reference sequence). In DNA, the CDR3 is TGTGCCAGCAGCCCTCCTAGCGGGAGGGCCGGTACGCAGTATTTT. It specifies CASSPPSGRAGTQYF.

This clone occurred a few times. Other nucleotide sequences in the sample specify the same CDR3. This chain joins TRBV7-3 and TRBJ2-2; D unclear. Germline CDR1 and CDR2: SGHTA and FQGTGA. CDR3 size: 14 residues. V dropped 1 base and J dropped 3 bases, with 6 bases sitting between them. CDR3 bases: TGTGCCAGCAGCTTAAGCCCCGACACCGGGGAGCTGTTTTTT. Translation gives CASSLSPDTGELFF. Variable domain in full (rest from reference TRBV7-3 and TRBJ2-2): GAGVSQTPSNKVTEKGKYVELRCDPISGHTALYWYRQSLGQGPEFLIYFQGTGAADDSGLPNDRFFAVRPEGSVSTLKIQRTERGDSAVYLCASSLSPDTGELFFGEGSRLTVL.

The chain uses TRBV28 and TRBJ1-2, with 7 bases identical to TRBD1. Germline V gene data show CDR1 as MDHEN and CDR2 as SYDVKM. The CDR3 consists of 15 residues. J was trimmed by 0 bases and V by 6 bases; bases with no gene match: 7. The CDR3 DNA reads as TGTGCCAGCAGACCACTAGACAGGGCTAACTATGGCTACACCTTC. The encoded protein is CASRPLDRANYGYTF.

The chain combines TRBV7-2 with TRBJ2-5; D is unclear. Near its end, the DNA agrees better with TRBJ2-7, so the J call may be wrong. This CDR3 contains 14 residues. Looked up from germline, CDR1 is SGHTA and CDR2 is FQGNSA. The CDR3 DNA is TGTGCCAGCAGCCCTTCATCGTTGGCCTACGAGCAGTACTTC. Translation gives CASSPSSLAYEQYF.

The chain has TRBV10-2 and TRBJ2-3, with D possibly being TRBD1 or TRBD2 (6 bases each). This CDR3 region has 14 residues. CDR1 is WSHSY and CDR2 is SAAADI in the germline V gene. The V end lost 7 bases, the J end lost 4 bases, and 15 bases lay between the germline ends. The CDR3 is CASILGGGSDTQYF. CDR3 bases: TGCGCCAGCATCCTGGGGGGCGGATCAGATACGCAGTATTTT.

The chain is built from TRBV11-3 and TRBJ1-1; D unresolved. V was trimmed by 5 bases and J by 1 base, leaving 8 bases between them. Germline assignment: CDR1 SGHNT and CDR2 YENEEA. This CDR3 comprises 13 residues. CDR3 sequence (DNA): TGTGCCAGCAGCCAAGACAAGAACACTGAAGCTTTCTTT. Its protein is CASSQDKNTEAFF.

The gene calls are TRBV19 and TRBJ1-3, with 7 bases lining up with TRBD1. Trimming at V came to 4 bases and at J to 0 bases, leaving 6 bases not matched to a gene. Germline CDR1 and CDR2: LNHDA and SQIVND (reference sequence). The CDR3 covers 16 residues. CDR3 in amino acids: CASSRGQIHSGNTIYF. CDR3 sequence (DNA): TGTGCCAGTAGTAGGGGACAGATCCACTCTGGAAACACCATATATTTT.

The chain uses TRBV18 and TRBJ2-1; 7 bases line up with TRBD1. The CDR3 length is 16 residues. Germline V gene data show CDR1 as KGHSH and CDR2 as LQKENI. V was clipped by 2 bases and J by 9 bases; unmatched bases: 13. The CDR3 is CASSPRAGGPIGEQFF. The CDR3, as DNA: TGTGCCAGCTCACCAAGGGCAGGGGGACCAATTGGTGAGCAGTTCTTC.

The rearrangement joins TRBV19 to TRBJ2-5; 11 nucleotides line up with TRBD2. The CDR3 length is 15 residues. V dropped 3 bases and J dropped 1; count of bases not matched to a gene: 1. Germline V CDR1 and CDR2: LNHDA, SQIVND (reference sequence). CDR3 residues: CASSITSGSQETQYF. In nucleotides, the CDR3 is TGTGCCAGTAGTATTACTAGCGGGAGCCAAGAGACCCAGTACTTC.

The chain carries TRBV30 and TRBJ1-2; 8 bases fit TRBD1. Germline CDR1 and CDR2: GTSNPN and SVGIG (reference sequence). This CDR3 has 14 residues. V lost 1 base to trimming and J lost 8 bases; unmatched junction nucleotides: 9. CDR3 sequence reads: CAWSARDRLKGYTF. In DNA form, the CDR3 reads TGTGCCTGGAGTGCCCGGGACAGGTTAAAGGGCTACACCTTC.

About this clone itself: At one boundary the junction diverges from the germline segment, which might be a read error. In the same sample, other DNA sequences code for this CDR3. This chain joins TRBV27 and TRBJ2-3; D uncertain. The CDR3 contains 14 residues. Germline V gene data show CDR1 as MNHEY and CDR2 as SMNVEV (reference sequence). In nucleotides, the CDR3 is TGTGCTAGCAGTTTAACCTCGTCCCTTTATACGCAGTATTTT. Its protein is CASSLTSSLYTQYF.

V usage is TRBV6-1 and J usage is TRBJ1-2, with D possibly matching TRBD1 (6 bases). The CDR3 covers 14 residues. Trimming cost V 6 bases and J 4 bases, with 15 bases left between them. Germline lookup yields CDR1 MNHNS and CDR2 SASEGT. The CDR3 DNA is TGTGCCAGCAGCGCCCCGACAGGCTCCTATGGCTACACCTTC. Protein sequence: CASSAPTGSYGYTF.